Described below is a single T cell receptor beta chain sequence and its context. Its antigen is not identified. Sequencing was performed with immunoSEQ multiplex PCR; in TCRdb, only in-frame clones are kept and a portion is missing. This sample yields about 98,000 clones, of which 80% to 95% are seen a single time; roughly 2.8% belongs to the top ten. These data come from a study of PD-1 blockade in classical Hodgkin lymphoma. Study findings and constraints: It was CD4+ TCR diversity, not CD8+, that rose significantly by C4D1.

Germline V lookup: CDR1 MNHEY, CDR2 SVGAGI. Between the trimmed V and J ends, which lost 2 bases and 4 bases, there was a span of 8 bases. This CDR3 has 13 residues. Every patient had relapsed following autologous stem cell transplantation, and cohorts differed in brentuximab vedotin exposure. This sequence was found in a human donor with classical Hodgkin lymphoma. Material: peripheral blood mononuclear cells (PBMCs), obtained at baseline. The V call is TRBV6-5, the J call TRBJ1-2; possibly TRBD1 for D (5 bases). The CDR3 loop reads CASSYAGGYGYTF. CDR3 in DNA: TGTGCCAGCAGTTACGCGGGGGGCTATGGCTACACCTTC.